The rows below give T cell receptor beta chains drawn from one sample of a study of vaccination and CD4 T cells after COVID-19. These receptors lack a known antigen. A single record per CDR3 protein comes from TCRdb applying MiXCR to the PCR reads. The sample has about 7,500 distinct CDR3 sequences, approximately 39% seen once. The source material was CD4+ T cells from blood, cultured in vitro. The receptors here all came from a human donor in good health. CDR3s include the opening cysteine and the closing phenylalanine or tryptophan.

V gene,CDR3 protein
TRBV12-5,CASGLTGWGTGYEQYF
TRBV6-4,CASSSQGRGTEAFF
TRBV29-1,CSVWDSNTGELFF
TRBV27,CASSFRSNSYNSPLHF
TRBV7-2,CASARLSSVGNEQFF
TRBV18,CASSSTSYEQYF
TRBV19,CASSRWTVLNTGELFF
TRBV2,CASQGLRLYEQYF
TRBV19,CASRGRVTEAFF
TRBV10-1,CARWGLAGPKDIQYF
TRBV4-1,CASSPWTGVENSPLHF
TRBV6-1,CASSRGNQPQHF
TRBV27,CASRTVNTEAFF
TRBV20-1,CSASLAQGTDTQYF
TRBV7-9,CASSFPSGNTIYF
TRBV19,CASSISRVTSYEQYF
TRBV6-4,CASSEMGLAGDIGELFF
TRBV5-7,CASSRGPTGWRPNYGYTF
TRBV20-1,CSAGRLAGFETQYF
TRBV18,CASSPRGGISNQPQHF
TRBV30,CAWGTGRDNSPLHF
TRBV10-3,CAISAGTVSYEQYF
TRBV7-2,CASSLVAGVSYEQYF
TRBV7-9,CASFAGPVYGYTF
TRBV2,CASRDIFPSNQPQHF
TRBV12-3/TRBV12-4,CASSRRLAGTTGELFF
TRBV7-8,CASSGLGWGTGTEAFF
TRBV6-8,CASSLMDRIYEQYF
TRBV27,CASSSPISGGLDYGYTF
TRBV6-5,CASSYSIWGSSYTF
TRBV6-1,CASSRWRGANTEAFF
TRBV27,CASSFWGAGQPQHF
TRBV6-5,CASSYLGEEDTEAFF
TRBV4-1,CASSQAPGLRNYNEQFF
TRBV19,CASSTRAPGGSQPQHF
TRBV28,CASSYQETQYF
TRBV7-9,CASSQAGTGSYGYTF
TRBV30,CAWNGRQGYEQYF
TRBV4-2,CASSRRTGEGGQPQHF
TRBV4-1,CASSLRAGAPGYTF
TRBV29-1,CSARGHGEKLFF